The source of this TCR beta chain is a study of T cell clones after liver transplantation. Study-wide results and limits: Post-transplant time points were not standardized, so conclusions are preliminary. A larger donor-reactive than third-party decline suggested partial antigen-specific deletion.

Clones were sequenced by immunoSEQ multiplex PCR, and TCRdb holds only the in-frame ones, with some missing. Of some 80,000 clones in the sample, less than 90% were seen once. This clone was detected only once. Its antigen is as yet unknown. The CDR3 runs 15 residues. CDR1 is MNHNS and CDR2 is SASEGT in the germline V gene. The V and J ends lost 6 bases and 0 bases, in that order; junction bases with no gene match: 6. The input for sequencing was CD4+ T cells from blood, taken about 50 months after liver transplant. The sequence was obtained from a human patient who received a liver transplant. Some T cells may be the graft donor's. The chain uses TRBV6-1 and TRBJ2-3; 7 bases fit TRBD2. CDR3 region: CASSGRGGSTDTQYF. The DNA of the CDR3 is TGTGCCAGCAGCGGCCGCGGGGGTAGCACAGATACGCAGTATTTT.